This paragraph reports one T cell receptor (beta chain). The source of the sample is a study of shared clonotypes between healthy human individuals. In the study overall: Aged 18 to 49, the donors were two women and three men.

Profiling relied on immunoSEQ multiplex PCR, and the TCRdb table lists in-frame clones only, not all of them. This table holds millions of clones, 95% found once. V was shortened by 3 bases and J by 5 bases, with 10 bases between the two germline ends. This CDR3 spans 13 amino acids. Looked up from germline, CDR1 is SNHLY and CDR2 is FYNNEI. Material: naive CD4+ T cells sorted from blood. Subset given: CD45RA+ positively selected. This rearrangement joins TRBV2 to TRBJ2-5; D is uncertain. This TCR derives from a man aged 18 to 30 in good health. The CDR3 sequence is CASSDLLWETQYF. In nucleotides, the CDR3 is TGTGCCAGCAGTGATCTCCTCTGGGAGACCCAGTACTTC.